The next 5 T cell receptor beta chains were all read from a single sample in a study of T cells in Graves' hyperthyroidism and ophthalmopathy. It was RNA transcripts that yielded the amplified TCR beta CDR3 regions. The HTBI primer set served for first-round RT-PCR of the TCR CDR3. TCRdb fed the multiplex PCR reads into MiXCR, producing one record per CDR3 protein. The table lists 640,000 or so distinct CDR3 sequences, approximately 15% of them singletons. The sequencing sample was made of blood. The source of these receptors is a woman under 30 with Graves' ophthalmopathy.

This clonotype was recorded at least ten times. This chain links TRBV3-1 with TRBJ2-1, with D hard to call. CDR1 and CDR2 from the germline V gene are LGHDT and YNNKEL (reference sequence). V was clipped by 4 bases and J by 0 bases, with 10 bases between them. The length of the CDR3 is 15 residues. DNA of the CDR3: TGTGCCAGCAGCCCCTCGCCCGGCTCCTACAATGAGCAGTTCTTC. Translating it yields CASSPSPGSYNEQFF.

This clonotype was counted only a few times. The chain has TRBV4-2 and TRBJ1-1; 7 bases are a match to TRBD1. The germline gives CDR1 LGHNA, CDR2 YNFKEQ. The junction had 9 bases not matched to a gene; V was cut back by 4 bases and J by 7 bases. This CDR3 is built from 14 residues. The CDR3 DNA follows: TGTGCCAGCAGCCCAAGAGAGGGGGCTCGTGAAGCTTTCTTT. Its translation: CASSPREGAREAFF.

This clonotype showed up many times. The chain uses TRBV6-1 and TRBJ2-7; 8 bases are shared with TRBD1. This CDR3 has 16 amino acids. Germline assignment: CDR1 MNHNS and CDR2 SASEGT. Losses at the gene ends were 4 bases for V and 0 bases for J; bases not matched to a gene: 8. The CDR3 loop reads CASSAARTGSSYEQYF. Here the CDR3 DNA reads TGTGCCAGCAGTGCCGCTAGGACAGGGAGCTCCTACGAGCAGTACTTC.

J is TRBJ1-5 and V is TRBV4-1, with unresolved D. This CDR3 spans 15 amino acids. Germline CDR1 is MGHRA and CDR2 is YSYEKL. Trimming removed 3 bases at V and 4 bases at J, with 13 bases between. CDR3 DNA sequence: TGCGCCAGCAGCCACGGACGGCGGGAGAATCAGCCCCAGCATTTT. This codes for CASSHGRRENQPQHF.

This clonotype was seen repeatedly, ten times or more. The J gene is TRBJ2-1, the V gene TRBV6-1, with D possibly called TRBD1 or TRBD2 (5 bases each). Per the germline V gene, CDR1 is MNHNS and CDR2 is SASEGT. This CDR3 contains 15 residues. V was cut by 7 bases and J by 5 bases, with 18 bases left in between. CDR3 in amino acids: CASTTGTLFNNEQFF. The CDR3, as DNA: TGTGCCAGCACCACCGGGACCTTGTTTAACAATGAGCAGTTCTTC.